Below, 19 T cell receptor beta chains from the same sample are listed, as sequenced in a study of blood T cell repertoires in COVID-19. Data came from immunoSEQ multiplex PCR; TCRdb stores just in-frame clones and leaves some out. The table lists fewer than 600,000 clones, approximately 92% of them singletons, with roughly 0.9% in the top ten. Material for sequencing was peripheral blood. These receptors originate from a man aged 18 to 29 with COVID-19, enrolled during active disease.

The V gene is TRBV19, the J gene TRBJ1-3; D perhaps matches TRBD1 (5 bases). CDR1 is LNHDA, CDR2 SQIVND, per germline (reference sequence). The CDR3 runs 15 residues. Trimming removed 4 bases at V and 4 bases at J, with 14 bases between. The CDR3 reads CASSTTGTPGNTIYF. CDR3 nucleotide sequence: TGTGCCAGTAGTACAACCGGGACTCCAGGAAACACCATATATTTT. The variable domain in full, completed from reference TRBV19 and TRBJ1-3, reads DGGITQSPKYLFRKEGQNVTLSCEQNLNHDAMYWYRQDPGQGLRLIYYSQIVNDFQKGDIAEGYSVSREKKESFPLTVTSAQKNPTAFYLCASSTTGTPGNTIYFGEGSWLTVV.

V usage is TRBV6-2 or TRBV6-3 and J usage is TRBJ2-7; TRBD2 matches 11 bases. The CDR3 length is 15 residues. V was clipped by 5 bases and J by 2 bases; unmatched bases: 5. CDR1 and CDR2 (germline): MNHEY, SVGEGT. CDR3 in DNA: TGTGCCAGCAGTGGGCTAGCGGGGGGAACCTACGAGCAGTACTTC. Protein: CASSGLAGGTYEQYF.

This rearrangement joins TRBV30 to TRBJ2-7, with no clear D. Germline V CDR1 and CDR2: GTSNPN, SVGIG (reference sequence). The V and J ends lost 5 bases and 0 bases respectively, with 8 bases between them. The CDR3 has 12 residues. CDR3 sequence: CAWARSSYEQYF. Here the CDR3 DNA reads TGTGCCTGGGCGAGAAGCTCCTACGAGCAGTACTTC.

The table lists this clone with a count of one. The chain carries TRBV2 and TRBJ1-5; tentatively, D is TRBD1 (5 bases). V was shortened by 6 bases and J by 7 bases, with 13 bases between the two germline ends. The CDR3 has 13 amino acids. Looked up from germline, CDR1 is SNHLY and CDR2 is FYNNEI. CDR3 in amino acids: CASSWGERQPQHF. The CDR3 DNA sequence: TGTGCCAGCAGCTGGGGGGAGAGGCAGCCCCAGCATTTT.

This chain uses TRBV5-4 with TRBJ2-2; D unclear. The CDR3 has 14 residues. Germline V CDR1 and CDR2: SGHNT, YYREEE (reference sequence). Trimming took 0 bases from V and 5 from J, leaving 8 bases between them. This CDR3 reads CASSLEQSTGELFF. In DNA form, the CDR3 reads TGTGCCAGCAGCTTGGAACAGTCAACCGGGGAGCTGTTTTTT. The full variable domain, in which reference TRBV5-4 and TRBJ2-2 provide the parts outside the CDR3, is ETGVTQSPTHLIKTRGQQVTLRCSSQSGHNTVSWYQQALGQGPQFIFQYYREEENGRGNFPPRFSGLQFPNYSSELNVNALELDDSALYLCASSLEQSTGELFFGEGSRLTVL.

CDR3 sequence: CASKGTESTDTQYF. DNA of the CDR3: TGTGCCAGCAAAGGGACAGAAAGCACAGATACGCAGTATTTT. The V call is TRBV6-4, the J call TRBJ2-3; 7 nucleotides align to TRBD1. Germline loops: CDR1 MRHNA, CDR2 SNTAGT. The CDR3 spans 14 residues. Trimming removed 7 bases from V and 0 bases from J; junction bases left unmatched: 4.

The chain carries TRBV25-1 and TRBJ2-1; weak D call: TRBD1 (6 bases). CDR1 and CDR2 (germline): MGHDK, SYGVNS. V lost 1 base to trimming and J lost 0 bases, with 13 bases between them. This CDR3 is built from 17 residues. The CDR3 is CASSESNRAGSYNEQFF. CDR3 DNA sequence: TGTGCCAGCAGTGAATCAAACAGGGCGGGCTCCTACAATGAGCAGTTCTTC.

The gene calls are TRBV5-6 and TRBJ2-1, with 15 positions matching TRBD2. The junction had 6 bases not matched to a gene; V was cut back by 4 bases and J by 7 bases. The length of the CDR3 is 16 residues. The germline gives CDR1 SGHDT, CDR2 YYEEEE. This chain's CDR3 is CASSPGLAGGLNEQFF. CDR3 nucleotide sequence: TGTGCCAGCAGCCCTGGACTAGCGGGAGGGTTAAATGAGCAGTTCTTC.

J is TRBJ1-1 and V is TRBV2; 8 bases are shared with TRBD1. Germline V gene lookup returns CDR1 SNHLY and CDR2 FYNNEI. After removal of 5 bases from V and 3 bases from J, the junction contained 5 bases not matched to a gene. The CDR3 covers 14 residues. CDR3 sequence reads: CASSQGTGYTEAFF. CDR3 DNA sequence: TGTGCCAGCAGTCAGGGGACAGGCTACACTGAAGCTTTCTTT.

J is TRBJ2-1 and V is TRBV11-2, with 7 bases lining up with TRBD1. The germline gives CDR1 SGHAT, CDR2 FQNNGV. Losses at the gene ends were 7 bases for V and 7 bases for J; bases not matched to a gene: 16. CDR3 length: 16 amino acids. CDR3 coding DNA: TGTGCCAGCACCTCCCTCCAGGGGGAGATAGGGAATGAGCAGTTCTTC. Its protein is CASTSLQGEIGNEQFF.

The chain's CDR3 is CASSPYRGEYEQYF. Here the CDR3 DNA reads TGCGCCAGCAGCCCATACAGGGGAGAATACGAGCAGTACTTC. The chain links TRBV4-1 to TRBJ2-7, with TRBD1 matching 7 bases. After removal of 4 bases from V and 4 bases from J, the junction contained 7 bases not matched to a gene. Germline V gives CDR1 MGHRA, CDR2 YSYEKL. The CDR3 consists of 14 residues.

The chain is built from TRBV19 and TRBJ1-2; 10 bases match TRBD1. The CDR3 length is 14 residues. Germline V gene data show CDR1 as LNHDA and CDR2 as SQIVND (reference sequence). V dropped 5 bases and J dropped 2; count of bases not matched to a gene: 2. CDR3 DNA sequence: TGTGCCAGTAGTCCGACAGGGGGCAACTATGGCTACACCTTC. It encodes CASSPTGGNYGYTF.

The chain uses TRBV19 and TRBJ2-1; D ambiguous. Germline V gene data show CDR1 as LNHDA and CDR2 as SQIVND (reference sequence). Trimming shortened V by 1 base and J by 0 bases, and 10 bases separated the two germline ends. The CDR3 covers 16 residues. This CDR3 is CASSIARPSSYNEQFF. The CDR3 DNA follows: TGTGCCAGTAGTATAGCCAGACCTAGCTCCTACAATGAGCAGTTCTTC.

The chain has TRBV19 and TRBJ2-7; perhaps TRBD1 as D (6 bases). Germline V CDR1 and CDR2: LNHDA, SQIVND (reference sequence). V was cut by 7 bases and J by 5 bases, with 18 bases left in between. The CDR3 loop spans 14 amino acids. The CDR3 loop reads CASKQFRDTHEQYF. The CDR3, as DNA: TGTGCCAGTAAACAGTTCCGGGACACCCACGAGCAGTACTTC.

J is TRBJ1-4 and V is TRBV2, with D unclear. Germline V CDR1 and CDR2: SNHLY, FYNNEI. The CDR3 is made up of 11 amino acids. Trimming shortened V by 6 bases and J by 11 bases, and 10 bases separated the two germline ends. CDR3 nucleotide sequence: TGTGCCAGCAGAGTTCAGTCGAAACTGTTTTTT. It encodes CASRVQSKLFF.

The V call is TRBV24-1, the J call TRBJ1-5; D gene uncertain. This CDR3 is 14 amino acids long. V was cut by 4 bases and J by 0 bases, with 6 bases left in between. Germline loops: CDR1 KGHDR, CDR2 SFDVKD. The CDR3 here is CATSDRDSNQPQHF. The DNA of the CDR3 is TGTGCCACCAGTGACCGGGATAGCAATCAGCCCCAGCATTTT.

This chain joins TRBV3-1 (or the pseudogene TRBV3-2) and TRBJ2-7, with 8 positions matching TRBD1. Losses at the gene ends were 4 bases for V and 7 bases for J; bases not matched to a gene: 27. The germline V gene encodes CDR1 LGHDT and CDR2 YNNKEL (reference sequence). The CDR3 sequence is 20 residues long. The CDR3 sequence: CASSPAWDRLSPGPTWEQYF. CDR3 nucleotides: TGTGCCAGCAGCCCAGCTTGGGACAGGCTATCCCCGGGGCCAACGTGGGAGCAGTACTTC.

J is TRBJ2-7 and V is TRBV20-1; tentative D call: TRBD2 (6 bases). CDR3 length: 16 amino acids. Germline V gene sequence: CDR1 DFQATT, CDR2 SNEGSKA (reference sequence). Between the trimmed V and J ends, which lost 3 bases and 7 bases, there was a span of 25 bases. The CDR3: CSASGGEQPGTQEQYF. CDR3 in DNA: TGCAGTGCTAGTGGTGGGGAGCAGCCTGGGACTCAAGAGCAGTACTTC.

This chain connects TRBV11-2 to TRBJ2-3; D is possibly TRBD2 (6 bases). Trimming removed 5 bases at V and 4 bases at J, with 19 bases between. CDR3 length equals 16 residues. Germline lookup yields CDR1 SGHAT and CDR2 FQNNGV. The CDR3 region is CASSQERRAGADTQYF. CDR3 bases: TGTGCCAGCAGCCAAGAACGGAGGGCTGGGGCAGATACGCAGTATTTT.